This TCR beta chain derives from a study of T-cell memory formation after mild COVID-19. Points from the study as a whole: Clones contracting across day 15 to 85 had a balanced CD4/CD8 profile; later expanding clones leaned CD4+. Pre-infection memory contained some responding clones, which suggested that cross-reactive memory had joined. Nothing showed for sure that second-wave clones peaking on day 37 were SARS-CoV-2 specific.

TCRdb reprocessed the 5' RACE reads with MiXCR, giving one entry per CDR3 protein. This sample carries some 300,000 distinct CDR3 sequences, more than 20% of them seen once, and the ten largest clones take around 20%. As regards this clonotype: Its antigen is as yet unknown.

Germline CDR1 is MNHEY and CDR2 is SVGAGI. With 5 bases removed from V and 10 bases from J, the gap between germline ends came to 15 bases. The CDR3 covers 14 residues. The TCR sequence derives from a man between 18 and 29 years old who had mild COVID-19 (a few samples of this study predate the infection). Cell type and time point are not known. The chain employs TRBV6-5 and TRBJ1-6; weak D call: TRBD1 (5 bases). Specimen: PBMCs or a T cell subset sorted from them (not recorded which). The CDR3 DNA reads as TGTGCCAGCAGTCAGGGAGCAGTTCGCTCACCCCTCCACTTT. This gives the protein CASSQGAVRSPLHF.